This TCR beta chain was obtained from a study of post-analysis software for immune sequencing data. Overall study: The disease courses spanned relapsing-remitting, secondary progressive and progressive-relapsing forms of multiple sclerosis. Study results and limitations: The study found TRBV5-6, TRBV5-1 and TRBV20-1 among 4 or 5 TRBV segments more frequent in patients than controls. Comparison with controls showed significantly lower normalized Chao1 diversity in multiple sclerosis patients.

Unique molecular identifiers featured in each of the TCR beta cDNA libraries. TCRdb recomputed calls from the PCR reads with MiXCR, one row per CDR3 protein. The sample holds roughly 600,000 distinct CDR3 sequences, around 40% seen once. In regard to this clonotype: No antigen is known for it.

The length of the CDR3 is 15 residues. The ends lost 5 bases at V and 9 bases at J; junction bases unmatched: 8. Per the germline V gene, CDR1 is SGHRS and CDR2 is YFSETQ. Sequencing was carried out using blood. The V call is TRBV5-1, the J call TRBJ2-1; the match to TRBD2 covers 13 bases. The receptor comes from a girl under 18 with multiple sclerosis. The CDR3 region has the DNA TGCGCCAGCAGTTGGACTAGCGGGGGCCAAGGTGAGCAGTTCTTC. This encodes CASSWTSGGQGEQFF.